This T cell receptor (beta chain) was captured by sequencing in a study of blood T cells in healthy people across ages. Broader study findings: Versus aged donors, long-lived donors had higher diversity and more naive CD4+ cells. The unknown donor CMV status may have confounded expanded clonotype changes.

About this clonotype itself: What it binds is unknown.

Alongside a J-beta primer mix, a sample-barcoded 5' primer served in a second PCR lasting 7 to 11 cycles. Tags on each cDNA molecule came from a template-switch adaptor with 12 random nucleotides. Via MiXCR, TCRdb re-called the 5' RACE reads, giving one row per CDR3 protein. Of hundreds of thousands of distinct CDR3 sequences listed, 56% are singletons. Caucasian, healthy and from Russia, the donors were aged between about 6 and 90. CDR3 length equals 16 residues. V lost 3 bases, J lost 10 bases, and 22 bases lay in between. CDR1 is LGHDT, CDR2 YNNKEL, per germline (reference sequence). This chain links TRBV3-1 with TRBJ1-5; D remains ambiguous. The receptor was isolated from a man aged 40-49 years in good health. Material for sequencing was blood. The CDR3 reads CASSQVSSTIESPQHF. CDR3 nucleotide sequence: TGTGCCAGCAGCCAGGTATCCAGCACAATCGAATCTCCCCAGCATTTT.